One sample yielded the 27 T cell receptor beta chains listed below, sequenced in a study of blood T cell repertoires in COVID-19. Profiled with immunoSEQ multiplex PCR; TCRdb holds only in-frame clones, not every one. This sample has about 48,000 clones; approximately 80% occur once, and the top ten carry approximately 7%. Sequencing was carried out using peripheral blood. The receptors were gathered from a man in his forties or fifties with acute or convalescent COVID-19.

This rearrangement joins TRBV7-2 to TRBJ1-1; tentative D call: TRBD1 (5 bases). The CDR3 length is 13 residues. The ends were cut back, 6 bases at V and 1 base at J, with 9 bases in the middle. Looked up from germline, CDR1 is SGHTA and CDR2 is FQGNSA. The CDR3: CASRIQENTEAFF. Written as DNA, the CDR3 is TGTGCCAGCAGGATACAGGAGAACACTGAAGCTTTCTTT.

The V gene is TRBV2, the J gene TRBJ1-1; a weak D match, TRBD1 (5 bases). V was clipped by 8 bases and J by 0 bases, with 16 bases between them. This CDR3 contains 15 residues. The germline V gene encodes CDR1 SNHLY and CDR2 FYNNEI. CDR3 sequence (DNA): TGTGCCAGCTTCGGGGGTTTTGGGATGAACACTGAAGCTTTCTTT. Protein sequence: CASFGGFGMNTEAFF.

The chain is built from TRBV5-1 and TRBJ1-4; 7 nucleotides line up with TRBD1. Germline CDR1 and CDR2: SGHRS and YFSETQ. Trimming cost V 5 bases and J 5 bases; bases outside gene matches: 9. There are 15 residues in the CDR3. CDR3 region: CASSRLTGLNEKLFF. As DNA, the CDR3 is TGCGCCAGCAGTAGATTGACAGGGCTAAATGAAAAACTGTTTTTT.

In this sample, this clone turned up a few times. This chain uses TRBV5-1 with TRBJ2-3; 9 bases line up with TRBD2. V lost 1 base and J lost 6; bases outside the gene matches: 9. Germline V gene lookup returns CDR1 SGHRS and CDR2 YFSETQ. This CDR3 spans 16 amino acids. DNA of the CDR3: TGCGCCAGCAGCTTGTTATTGGGACTAGCAACCGATACGCAGTATTTT. Protein sequence: CASSLLLGLATDTQYF.

The table lists this clone with a count of one. The rearrangement links TRBV18 to TRBJ1-1; D is undetermined. The V gene's germline CDR1 is KGHSH and CDR2 LQKENI. The V end lost 2 bases, the J end lost 1 base, and 5 bases lay between the germline ends. This CDR3 has 13 residues. This chain's CDR3 is CASSPIQNTEAFF. The CDR3 region has the DNA TGTGCCAGCTCACCAATCCAGAACACTGAAGCTTTCTTT.

The V call is TRBV29-1, the J call TRBJ2-1; TRBD2 agrees at 10 bases. The CDR3 has 14 residues. The junction had 10 bases not matched to a gene; V was cut back by 7 bases and J by 7 bases. In germline, CDR1 is SQVTM, CDR2 ANQGSEA. For the CDR3, the DNA is TGCAGCGGAGGAGCGGGGGGGCCGATGAATGAGCAGTTCTTC. Residues: CSGGAGGPMNEQFF.

The chain recombines TRBV9 with TRBJ2-2, with 11 bases lining up with TRBD1. The trim removed 4 bases at V and 4 bases at J, leaving 9 bases unmatched. This CDR3 contains 17 residues. The V gene's germline CDR1 is SGDLS and CDR2 YYNGEE. CDR3 loop: CASSPPDRGLGTGELFF. The CDR3, as DNA: TGTGCCAGCAGCCCCCCGGACAGGGGGCTGGGCACCGGGGAGCTGTTTTTT.

The chain recombines TRBV5-4 with TRBJ1-1, with D possibly matching TRBD1 (5 bases). Germline V gene sequence: CDR1 SGHNT, CDR2 YYREEE (reference sequence). The germline V and J ends were trimmed by 5 bases and 2 bases, with 16 bases remaining between them. The CDR3 consists of 15 residues. Here the CDR3 DNA reads TGTGCCAGCAGTCCTATAGAAAGGGGTAACACTGAAGCTTTCTTT. Protein product: CASSPIERGNTEAFF.

This chain uses TRBV5-5 with TRBJ2-4, with 7 bases that match TRBD2. Germline V gives CDR1 SGHKS, CDR2 YYEKEE (reference sequence). After removal of 4 bases from V and 8 bases from J, the junction contained 9 bases not matched to a gene. This CDR3 region has 14 residues. CDR3 nucleotide sequence: TGTGCCAGCAGCCTGGCTGTGGGAGGGGACATTCAGTACTTC. Amino acids: CASSLAVGGDIQYF.

This rearrangement joins TRBV11-2 to TRBJ2-1; 15 bases are shared with TRBD2. Germline CDR1 SGHAT, CDR2 FQNNGV. V trimming: 4 bases; J trimming: 10 bases; junction bases outside the gene matches: 8. The CDR3 contains 16 residues. The CDR3 here is CASSSRGLAGGEEQFF. CDR3 DNA: TGTGCCAGCAGCTCGAGGGGACTAGCGGGGGGTGAGGAGCAGTTCTTC. Complete variable domain (other parts from reference TRBV11-2 and TRBJ2-1): EAGVAQSPRYKIIEKRQSVAFWCNPISGHATLYWYQQILGQGPKLLIQFQNNGVVDDSQLPKDRFSAERLKGVDSTLKIQPAKLEDSAVYLCASSSRGLAGGEEQFFGPGTRLTVL.

The genes are TRBV4-1 and TRBJ1-1, with D unresolved. The germline V gene has CDR1 MGHRA and CDR2 YSYEKL. The germline V and J ends were trimmed by 0 bases and 11 bases, with 19 bases remaining between them. This CDR3 is built from 15 residues. This chain's CDR3 is CASSQETPTNSKAFF. The CDR3 nucleotides read TGCGCCAGCAGCCAAGAAACACCCACTAATTCCAAGGCTTTCTTT.

This clone was detected a few times. The chain uses TRBV5-4 and TRBJ2-7; D perhaps matches TRBD2 (6 bases). The CDR3 is 15 residues long. V lost 1 base, J lost 0 bases, and 11 bases lay in between. Germline CDR1 SGHNT, CDR2 YYREEE (reference sequence). The CDR3 DNA follows: TGTGCCAGCAGCTTGATCTTGCGGGGCTCCTACGAGCAGTACTTC. Translation: CASSLILRGSYEQYF.

The chain combines TRBV25-1 with TRBJ2-3, with D maybe TRBD1 (5 bases). The V gene lost 2 bases and the J gene lost 4 bases, with 16 bases spanning the gap. This CDR3 is built from 16 residues. Germline-derived CDR1 and CDR2 are MGHDK and SYGVNS. CDR3 DNA sequence: TGTGCCAGCAGTGAAGGGTCCGGCAGGGTGGCAGATACGCAGTATTTT. Protein: CASSEGSGRVADTQYF.

This clone is a singleton in its sample. The chain couples TRBV6-2 or TRBV6-3 to TRBJ1-1; 8 nucleotides line up with TRBD1. The CDR3 is 14 amino acids. Germline lookup yields CDR1 MNHEY and CDR2 SVGEGT. After removal of 4 bases from V and 1 base from J, the junction contained 2 bases not matched to a gene. The DNA of the CDR3 is TGTGCCAGCAGTTCCAGGGGGCCGAACACTGAAGCTTTCTTT. Residues: CASSSRGPNTEAFF.

This clone was detected only once. The J gene is TRBJ2-1, the V gene TRBV19, with 11 bases aligning to TRBD1. J gave up 7 bases and V 3 bases, and 5 bases lay outside the gene matches. The CDR3 is made up of 15 amino acids. CDR1 is LNHDA, CDR2 SQIVND, per germline (reference sequence). The CDR3 sequence: CASSILRDRGNEQFF. The CDR3 DNA follows: TGTGCCAGTAGTATCCTCCGGGACAGGGGGAATGAGCAGTTCTTC.

The rearrangement joins TRBV2 to TRBJ1-5; 9 nucleotides match TRBD1. The CDR3 length is 13 residues. V was pared by 8 bases and J by 7 bases, with 6 bases of the junction left unmatched. Germline lookup yields CDR1 SNHLY and CDR2 FYNNEI. The CDR3 spells CASSGGTGQPQHF. In DNA form, the CDR3 reads TGTGCCAGCTCCGGGGGGACAGGGCAGCCCCAGCATTTT.

In DNA, the CDR3 is TGTGCCAGCAGCGTAGGACAGGGATTTTATGGGGCCAACGTCCTGACTTTC. It specifies CASSVGQGFYGANVLTF. V and J are TRBV9 and TRBJ2-6; 7 bases line up with TRBD1. Germline CDR1 SGDLS, CDR2 YYNGEE. The junction had 6 bases not matched to a gene; V was cut back by 0 bases and J by 3 bases. The CDR3 totals 17 residues.

The chain combines TRBV21-1 with TRBJ2-2; TRBD2 was called by the table and not checked on the DNA. TRBV21-1 is shown as a pseudogene. The CDR3 contains 19 residues. The CDR3 sequence: CASSNVGSSGGEISGELFF. CDR3 nucleotides: TGTGCCAGCAGCAACGTCGGGTCTAGCGGGGGGGAAATATCCGGGGAGCTGTTTTTT.

The J gene is TRBJ2-4, the V gene TRBV24-1, with 9 bases fitting TRBD1. The J segment lost 6 bases and the V segment lost 7 bases, leaving 9 bases of the junction unmatched. CDR1 is KGHDR, CDR2 SFDVKD, per germline. The CDR3 runs to 15 residues. For the CDR3, the DNA is TGTGCCACCAGCGGCCCTGGGACAGGGACAAACATTCAGTACTTC. It is translated as CATSGPGTGTNIQYF.

The rearrangement joins TRBV10-1 to TRBJ1-2; 8 bases agree with TRBD1. V lost 4 bases, J lost 3 bases, and 4 bases stayed unmatched. The germline V gene has CDR1 WNHNN and CDR2 SYGVQD (reference sequence). CDR3 length: 14 amino acids. CDR3: CASSGLGQDYGYTF. In nucleotides, the CDR3 is TGCGCCAGCAGTGGGCTGGGACAGGACTATGGCTACACCTTC.

This CDR3 reads CASRSGGYEQFF. CDR3 sequence (DNA): TGTGCCAGCAGGTCAGGGGGCTATGAGCAGTTCTTC. This chain uses TRBV11-2 with TRBJ2-1; 8 nucleotides match TRBD1. V trimming: 6 bases; J trimming: 8 bases; junction bases outside the gene matches: 3. CDR1 and CDR2 (germline): SGHAT, FQNNGV. The CDR3 runs to 12 residues.

The genes are TRBV19 and TRBJ1-1; no reliable D call. CDR1 LNHDA and CDR2 SQIVND come from the germline V gene (reference sequence). The CDR3 contains 13 residues. Trimming removed 7 bases at V and 5 bases at J, with 14 bases between. CDR3 nucleotide sequence: TGTGCCAGTACCCACCGGGAGAGGACTGAAGCTTTCTTT. Amino acids: CASTHRERTEAFF.

This clone was observed once. The V gene is TRBV10-3, the J gene TRBJ1-1, with D possibly TRBD1 on 6 matching bases. V was shortened by 11 bases and J by 3 bases, with 16 bases between the two germline ends. The germline V gene encodes CDR1 ENHRY and CDR2 SYGVKD. The CDR3 consists of 13 residues. For the CDR3, the DNA is TGTGCCTCGTCCGGGGGGGCCGACACTGAAGCTTTCTTT. Translation gives CASSGGADTEAFF.

The chain joins TRBV19 to TRBJ1-2, with D tentatively TRBD1 (6 bases). CDR1 LNHDA and CDR2 SQIVND come from the germline V gene (reference sequence). V was cut by 10 bases and J by 2 bases, with 23 bases left in between. The CDR3 runs 16 residues. The CDR3 is CATFSPRQAINYGYTF. In nucleotides, the CDR3 is TGTGCCACCTTTAGCCCCCGACAGGCCATAAACTATGGCTACACCTTC.

The rearrangement uses TRBV6-5 and TRBJ1-5; TRBD1 agrees at 8 bases. V shed 7 bases and J 5 bases; nucleotides not matched to a gene: 4. Germline V CDR1 and CDR2: MNHEY, SVGAGI. The CDR3 loop spans 13 amino acids. The CDR3 nucleotides read TGTGCCAGCAACAGGGGGAGGGATCAGCCCCAGCATTTT. Amino acid sequence: CASNRGRDQPQHF.

The V call is TRBV5-1, the J call TRBJ1-4, with a possible D match to TRBD1 (5 bases). Looked up from germline, CDR1 is SGHRS and CDR2 is YFSETQ. The CDR3 is 14 amino acids. V was shortened by 4 bases and J by 5 bases, with 12 bases between the two germline ends. The CDR3 loop is CASSLGQGNEKLFF. CDR3 in DNA: TGCGCCAGCAGCCTAGGACAAGGGAATGAAAAACTGTTTTTT.

The J gene is TRBJ2-7, the V gene TRBV6-5; 9 bases line up with TRBD1. J gave up 3 bases and V 0 bases, and 3 bases lay outside the gene matches. The CDR3 covers 15 residues. Germline V gene data show CDR1 as MNHEY and CDR2 as SVGAGI. This CDR3 reads CASSYSGQGIYEQYF. CDR3 DNA sequence: TGTGCCAGCAGTTACTCCGGACAGGGGATCTACGAGCAGTACTTC.